One sample yielded the 27 T cell receptor beta chains listed below, sequenced in a study of shared clonotypes between healthy human individuals. TCRdb keeps only in-frame clones here, not all; method: immunoSEQ multiplex PCR. The profile shows 2 million to 2.5 million clones, roughly 94% of them singletons. Input material: naive CD4+ T cells sorted from blood. The subset was: CD45RA+ positively selected. These TCRs come from a man aged 18 to 29 in good health.

This clone was detected only a few times. The CDR3 DNA follows: TGTGCCAGCGCCGGGACGGGCGCTTATGGCTACACCTTC. Encoded protein: CASAGTGAYGYTF. The gene calls are TRBV2 and TRBJ1-2; possible D gene TRBD1, 5 bases. Germline V gene lookup returns CDR1 SNHLY and CDR2 FYNNEI. The CDR3 runs 13 residues. V lost 8 bases and J 5 bases, leaving 15 bases between the germline ends.

V is TRBV28 and J is TRBJ2-6; no firm D call. This CDR3 has 18 amino acids. Germline CDR1 MDHEN, CDR2 SYDVKM. The V end lost 2 bases, the J end lost 1 base, and 15 bases lay between the germline ends. CDR3 sequence (DNA): TGTGCCAGCAGTTTACTGTCATCGGATGCTTCTGGGGCCAACGTCCTGACTTTC. Its protein is CASSLLSSDASGANVLTF.

This chain links TRBV11-1 with TRBJ2-1, with 8 bases matching TRBD2. The germline CDR1 and CDR2 sequences are SGHAT and FQDESV (reference sequence). J was trimmed by 8 bases and V by 0 bases; bases with no gene match: 12. The CDR3 covers 17 residues. The CDR3 sequence: CASSLASGEIPPHEQFF. The CDR3, as DNA: TGTGCCAGCAGCTTAGCTAGCGGGGAAATTCCCCCTCATGAGCAGTTCTTC.

This chain joins TRBV9 and TRBJ2-5; D perhaps matches TRBD1 (6 bases). The CDR3 sequence is 14 residues long. Trimming left V 2 bases short and J 7 bases short, with 15 bases between. In germline, CDR1 is SGDLS, CDR2 YYNGEE. CDR3 sequence: CASSVASIGGTQYF. CDR3 coding DNA: TGTGCCAGCAGCGTTGCTTCTATAGGGGGGACCCAGTACTTC.

The chain combines TRBV11-2 with TRBJ2-1, with TRBD2 matching over 8 bases. Germline assignment: CDR1 SGHAT and CDR2 FQNNGV. The CDR3 contains 15 residues. Trimming removed 0 bases from V and 2 bases from J; junction bases left unmatched: 0. The CDR3 loop is CASSLDSGAYNEQFF. In DNA, the CDR3 is TGTGCCAGCAGCTTAGATAGCGGGGCCTACAATGAGCAGTTCTTC.

The V and J genes are TRBV28 and TRBJ2-2; 8 bases map to TRBD1. With 2 bases clipped from V and 1 base from J, the junction kept 12 bases outside the gene matches. Germline-derived CDR1 and CDR2 are MDHEN and SYDVKM. This CDR3 is 19 amino acids long. CDR3 DNA sequence: TGTGCCAGCAGTTTAATAGGGTCCCCGGGGACAGGGAACACCGGGGAGCTGTTTTTT. Translation: CASSLIGSPGTGNTGELFF.

This rearrangement joins TRBV30 to TRBJ1-5; 7 positions agree with TRBD1. Germline CDR1 and CDR2: GTSNPN and SVGIG (reference sequence). V lost 1 base and J lost 7; bases outside the gene matches: 7. This CDR3 is built from 14 residues. As DNA, the CDR3 is TGTGCCTGGAGTGCACTGACAGGGAGCCAGCCCCAGCATTTT. The encoded protein is CAWSALTGSQPQHF.

This sequence joins TRBV7-9 and TRBJ2-1, with D unclear. The CDR3 is made up of 14 amino acids. Between the trimmed V and J ends, which lost 5 bases and 8 bases, there was a span of 16 bases. The germline V gene has CDR1 SEHNR and CDR2 FQNEAQ (reference sequence). DNA of the CDR3: TGTGCCAGCAGCCTCCGGACCCTTCGGGATGAGCAGTTCTTC. Its translation: CASSLRTLRDEQFF.

This clone was seen just once. The same CDR3 also results from other DNA sequences found in this sample. The chain links TRBV7-9 to TRBJ1-4; perhaps TRBD1 as D (5 bases). The germline CDR1 and CDR2 sequences are SEHNR and FQNEAQ (reference sequence). V shed 0 bases and J shed 6 bases, with 5 bases lying between them. This CDR3 has 13 residues. The CDR3 nucleotides are TGTGCCAGCAGCTTAGCAGGGGATGAAAAACTGTTTTTT. Protein: CASSLAGDEKLFF.

The chain combines TRBV2 with TRBJ2-5; 13 bases line up with TRBD2. The junction had 4 bases not matched to a gene; V was cut back by 6 bases and J by 0 bases. The CDR3 consists of 16 residues. The germline V gene has CDR1 SNHLY and CDR2 FYNNEI. CDR3 nucleotide sequence: TGTGCCAGCAGCAAGGGACTAGCGGGAAACCAAGAGACCCAGTACTTC. Translating gives CASSKGLAGNQETQYF.

The chain joins TRBV6-6 to TRBJ2-5, with 12 bases identical to TRBD2. In germline, CDR1 is MNHNY, CDR2 SVGAGI (reference sequence). CDR3 length: 15 amino acids. With 6 bases clipped from V and 3 bases from J, the junction kept 5 bases outside the gene matches. CDR3 sequence: CASRRTSGVKETQYF. CDR3 sequence (DNA): TGTGCCAGCAGGCGGACTAGCGGGGTAAAAGAGACCCAGTACTTC.

This chain links TRBV6-5 with TRBJ2-1; the D gene is possibly TRBD2 (6 bases). The CDR3 is made up of 13 amino acids. Trimming pared 2 bases from V and 12 bases from J, leaving 14 bases between. CDR1 and CDR2 from the germline V gene are MNHEY and SVGAGI. CDR3 coding DNA: TGTGCCAGCAGTTACCGCGGGACGGGCGGGCAGTTCTTC. This gives the protein CASSYRGTGGQFF.

This chain joins TRBV7-9 and TRBJ1-5, with a weak D call TRBD1 (6 bases). V lost 0 bases, J lost 0 bases, and 12 bases lay in between. Per germline, CDR1 SEHNR and CDR2 FQNEAQ (reference sequence). The CDR3 sequence is 17 residues long. The DNA for the CDR3 is TGTGCCAGCAGCTTAGCCCAGGGGCAGGGTAGCAATCAGCCCCAGCATTTT. Translation: CASSLAQGQGSNQPQHF.

This clone was recorded once. CDR3 DNA sequence: TGTGCCAGCAGTCCTTTTACTAGCGGGAAGCAGTTCTTC. It specifies CASSPFTSGKQFF. The chain has TRBV6-1 and TRBJ2-1; 10 bases fit TRBD2. V dropped 5 bases and J dropped 11; count of bases not matched to a gene: 6. Germline values: CDR1 MNHNS, CDR2 SASEGT. This CDR3 is 13 amino acids long.

The chain couples TRBV6-5 to TRBJ1-2; D is undetermined. In germline, CDR1 is MNHEY, CDR2 SVGAGI. The CDR3 has 11 amino acids. The V end lost 8 bases, the J end lost 4 bases, and 8 bases lay between the germline ends. The CDR3 spells CASGSFYGYTF. The CDR3 region has the DNA TGTGCCAGCGGCAGCTTCTATGGCTACACCTTC.

The CDR3 DNA sequence: TGCGCCAGCAGCCAAGCCTCGTCCGGGGGTAGGTGGAGTGGTAGCAATCAGCCCCAGCATTTT. Its protein is CASSQASSGGRWSGSNQPQHF. V and J are TRBV4-1 and TRBJ1-5; D is possibly TRBD1 (5 bases). CDR3 length equals 21 residues. V dropped 1 base and J dropped 0 bases, with 25 bases sitting between them. The V gene's germline CDR1 is MGHRA and CDR2 YSYEKL.

This chain uses TRBV6-5 with TRBJ2-7; D possibly corresponds to TRBD2 (6 bases). Germline-derived CDR1 and CDR2 are MNHEY and SVGAGI. This CDR3 is 15 amino acids long. The germline V and J ends were trimmed by 0 bases and 2 bases, with 11 bases remaining between them. CDR3 sequence: CASSYSLAQTYEQYF. For the CDR3, the DNA is TGTGCCAGCAGTTACTCGCTAGCGCAAACCTACGAGCAGTACTTC.

This rearrangement joins TRBV10-3 to TRBJ2-1; D not resolved. In germline, CDR1 is ENHRY, CDR2 SYGVKD. V was shortened by 0 bases and J by 9 bases, with 18 bases between the two germline ends. This CDR3 spans 16 amino acids. CDR3 coding DNA: TGTGCCATCAGTGAGTCGACAACCGCGCAGGCCGGTGAGCAGTTCTTC. Translating gives CAISESTTAQAGEQFF.

There are a few counts of this clone. The chain uses TRBV19 and TRBJ1-5; D remains ambiguous. Per germline, CDR1 LNHDA and CDR2 SQIVND (reference sequence). The V end lost 0 bases, the J end lost 7 bases, and 16 bases lay between the germline ends. The CDR3 is made up of 16 amino acids. The CDR3 bases are TGTGCCAGTAGTATAGATGTCGGGTCCACCTCACAGCCCCAGCATTTT. Encoded protein: CASSIDVGSTSQPQHF.

The chain has TRBV5-4 and TRBJ2-3; TRBD2 matches 8 bases. V lost 7 bases to trimming and J lost 6 bases; unmatched junction nucleotides: 13. This CDR3 contains 15 residues. The germline V gene encodes CDR1 SGHNT and CDR2 YYREEE (reference sequence). CDR3 in DNA: TGTGCCAGCGGTCAGCGGGGGCCCTCTGGGGATACGCAGTATTTT. Protein: CASGQRGPSGDTQYF.

The rearrangement joins TRBV29-1 to TRBJ2-7, with TRBD1 matching over 11 bases. This CDR3 contains 17 residues. Germline V CDR1 and CDR2: SQVTM, ANQGSEA. The trim removed 0 bases at V and 1 base at J, leaving 8 bases unmatched. CDR3: CSVEDWGQGGLSYEQYF. CDR3 coding DNA: TGCAGCGTTGAAGATTGGGGACAGGGGGGTCTTTCCTACGAGCAGTACTTC.

This chain joins TRBV6-1 and TRBJ2-2, with no clear D. The CDR3 is 15 residues long. Germline-derived CDR1 and CDR2 are MNHNS and SASEGT. Trimming stripped 6 bases from V and 3 bases from J, with 14 bases between. CDR3 coding DNA: TGTGCCAGCAGCCGACAAGGAAGTTACACCGGGGAGCTGTTTTTT. Translating it yields CASSRQGSYTGELFF.

As concerns this clone: The sample contains more than one DNA sequence encoding this CDR3. This rearrangement joins TRBV5-1 to TRBJ2-7; TRBD2 matches 10 bases. V was pared by 1 base and J by 2 bases, with 0 bases of the junction left unmatched. This CDR3 is built from 14 residues. The V gene's germline CDR1 is SGHRS and CDR2 YFSETQ. CDR3 residues: CASSLTSGAYEQYF. The CDR3 DNA sequence: TGCGCCAGCAGCTTGACTAGCGGGGCCTACGAGCAGTACTTC.

The rearrangement links TRBV13 to TRBJ2-7; weak D call: TRBD2 (6 bases). CDR1 PRHDT and CDR2 FYEKMQ come from the germline V gene (reference sequence). V was cut by 4 bases and J by 3 bases, with 16 bases left in between. This CDR3 comprises 15 residues. Here the CDR3 reads CASSYRAAGNYEQYF. CDR3 coding DNA: TGTGCCAGCAGCTACCGGGCCGCGGGGAACTACGAGCAGTACTTC.

V is TRBV6-5 and J is TRBJ1-5; D might be TRBD1 (5 bases). Trimming stripped 6 bases from V and 3 bases from J, with 12 bases between. The CDR3 length is 14 residues. The germline gives CDR1 MNHEY, CDR2 SVGAGI. CDR3 sequence reads: CASRLQGINQPQHF. Written as DNA, the CDR3 is TGTGCCAGCAGACTTCAGGGAATCAATCAGCCCCAGCATTTT.

This clone was seen just once. The chain couples TRBV6-1 to TRBJ2-6, with D tentatively TRBD1 (5 bases). V was pared by 6 bases and J by 4 bases, with 13 bases between. The V gene's germline CDR1 is MNHNS and CDR2 SASEGT. The CDR3 extends over 15 amino acids. Here the CDR3 reads CASSSGRAGANVLTF. CDR3 sequence (DNA): TGTGCCAGCAGCTCTGGCAGGGCAGGGGCCAACGTCCTGACTTTC.

The chain links TRBV14 to TRBJ1-5, with 10 bases that match TRBD1. This CDR3 is built from 15 residues. Germline assignment: CDR1 SGHDN and CDR2 FVKESK. After removal of 4 bases from V and 6 bases from J, the junction contained 6 bases not matched to a gene. CDR3 residues: CASSPGGTGVQPQHF. CDR3 nucleotide sequence: TGTGCCAGCAGCCCTGGGGGGACAGGGGTTCAGCCCCAGCATTTT.